This T cell receptor beta chain is drawn from a study of T-cell memory formation after mild COVID-19. Study in general: Largely donor-specific sequence clusters came from two donors.

TCRdb reprocessed the 5' RACE reads with MiXCR, giving one entry per CDR3 protein. The sample records 450,000 or so distinct CDR3 sequences, 20% to 25% being singletons. V lost 6 bases and J 2 bases, leaving 23 bases between the germline ends. The CDR3 loop spans 17 amino acids. This clonotype was seen more than once but under ten times. Its antigen is still unknown. Study-wide results and caveats: Most CD4+ clones that shrank were in CM and EM, while CD8+ ones turned up in EMRA. The appearance of some responding clones in pre-infection memory suggested that cross-reactive memory joined.

This sequence was found in an adult woman who had mild COVID-19 (a few samples of this study predate the infection). Cell type and time point are not known. The gene calls are TRBV12-3 or TRBV12-4 and TRBJ2-7, with D perhaps given as TRBD1 or TRBD2 (6 bases each). The sequenced material came from PBMCs or a T cell subset sorted from them (not recorded which). CDR3 DNA: TGTGCCAGCAGCCAAGGGGTTAGGGGGGACTCCACCTACGAGCAGTACTTC. Translation gives CASSQGVRGDSTYEQYF.